A single sample is the source of the 16 T cell receptor beta chains below, sequenced in a study of T cell repertoires in cytomegalovirus infection. No antigen is known for these receptors. MiXCR was run by TCRdb on the reads, yielding one entry per CDR3 protein. Of 55,000 to 70,000 distinct CDR3 sequences listed, approximately 24% are singletons. The sequenced material came from PBMCs, sequenced either directly or after in vitro stimulation (not recorded which). These receptors came from a human donor in good health (CMV status not recorded). Some clones in this sample may be carry-over from other donors' samples.

This clonotype occurred a few times. The rearrangement uses TRBV11-1 and TRBJ2-7, with 13 positions matching TRBD2. After removal of 4 bases from V and 1 base from J, the junction contained 10 bases not matched to a gene. There are 18 residues in the CDR3. CDR1 is SGHAT, CDR2 FQDESV, per germline (reference sequence). The CDR3 region has the DNA TGTGCCAGCAGCTCGAAGGGACTAGCGGGAAGAAATTCCTACGAGCAGTACTTC. It encodes CASSSKGLAGRNSYEQYF.

This clonotype was found a few times. This sequence joins TRBV12-3 or TRBV12-4 and TRBJ1-4, with D uncertain. The CDR3 has 13 residues. The V end was cut by 8 bases, the J end by 0 bases, with 7 bases between. CDR3 sequence reads: CASGTATNEKLFF. The CDR3 DNA follows: TGTGCCAGCGGCACTGCAACTAATGAAAAACTGTTTTTT.

The CDR3 spells CASSHGTGGNYGYTF. As DNA, the CDR3 is TGCGCCAGCAGCCATGGGACAGGGGGGAACTATGGCTACACCTTC. This chain connects TRBV4-3 to TRBJ1-2; 11 positions agree with TRBD1. CDR3 size: 15 residues. Germline values: CDR1 LGHNA, CDR2 YSLEER. The ends lost 3 bases at V and 2 bases at J; junction bases unmatched: 2.

This clonotype turned up a few times. The chain combines TRBV7-9 with TRBJ2-3; D not resolved. The CDR3 consists of 15 residues. Trimming took 4 bases from V and 2 from J, leaving 13 bases between them. Germline V gene data show CDR1 as SEHNR and CDR2 as FQNEAQ (reference sequence). The CDR3 sequence is CASSSPRSPTDTQYF. CDR3 nucleotide sequence: TGTGCCAGCAGCTCCCCGAGGTCCCCCACAGATACGCAGTATTTT.

The V and J genes are TRBV29-1 and TRBJ2-1; 9 bases fit TRBD2. This CDR3 is 13 amino acids long. The germline V gene encodes CDR1 SQVTM and CDR2 ANQGSEA. The trim removed 3 bases at V and 6 bases at J, leaving 3 bases unmatched. CDR3 bases: TGCAGCGTTGAGGGACTAGCTTCCAATGAGCAGTTCTTC. Its protein product is CSVEGLASNEQFF.

This clonotype has only one observation. The chain links TRBV25-1 to TRBJ1-2; no definite D call. Germline CDR1 reads MGHDK; CDR2 reads SYGVNS. The V and J ends lost 0 bases and 4 bases respectively, with 12 bases between them. The CDR3 covers 15 residues. CDR3 in amino acids: CASSEYAGRGYGYTF. CDR3 nucleotide sequence: TGTGCCAGCAGTGAATACGCAGGACGAGGCTATGGCTACACCTTC.

CDR3 loop: CASSFGADTQYF. The CDR3 DNA follows: TGTGCCAGCAGCTTCGGGGCAGATACGCAGTATTTT. The genes are TRBV14 and TRBJ2-3; TRBD2 is a possible D gene (5 bases). Germline V gives CDR1 SGHDN, CDR2 FVKESK. This CDR3 has 12 residues. Trimming left V 5 bases short and J 4 bases short, with 7 bases between.

The chain couples TRBV27 to TRBJ1-2; maybe TRBD1 (6 bases). From germline, CDR1 is MNHEY and CDR2 SMNVEV (reference sequence). V lost 4 bases, J lost 8 bases, and 8 bases lay in between. The CDR3 is 11 residues long. CDR3 sequence (DNA): TGTGCCAGCAGTTCAGGGGCGGGCTACACCTTC. Protein sequence: CASSSGAGYTF.

The chain recombines TRBV19 with TRBJ2-1; 8 nucleotides line up with TRBD2. The germline gives CDR1 LNHDA, CDR2 SQIVND (reference sequence). This CDR3 has 15 amino acids. The V and J ends lost 3 bases and 0 bases, in that order; junction bases with no gene match: 1. The CDR3 spells CASSMSGSSYNEQFF. The DNA for the CDR3 is TGTGCCAGTAGTATGAGCGGGAGCTCCTACAATGAGCAGTTCTTC.

This clonotype showed up just once. The chain links TRBV5-1 to TRBJ2-5, with 7 bases matching TRBD2. Germline V gives CDR1 SGHRS, CDR2 YFSETQ. V was pared by 4 bases and J by 4 bases, with 7 bases of the junction left unmatched. This CDR3 region has 14 residues. Here the CDR3 DNA reads TGCGCCAGCAGCGCCGCGGGAGTCCTAGAGACCCAGTACTTC. It translates to CASSAAGVLETQYF.

This clonotype was observed at least ten times. The chain carries TRBV6-2 or TRBV6-3 and TRBJ2-1; D is ambiguous. CDR1 is MNHEY, CDR2 SVGEGT, per germline. The CDR3 has 11 amino acids. V lost 4 bases and J 12 bases, leaving 10 bases between the germline ends. The CDR3 DNA sequence: TGTGCCAGCAGTTCCTTGTCTGGGCAGTTCTTC. It encodes CASSSLSGQFF.

This clonotype came up a few times. The chain has TRBV19 and TRBJ2-7; D is unclear. Trimming pared 3 bases from V and 1 base from J, leaving 10 bases between. Germline CDR1 is LNHDA and CDR2 is SQIVND (reference sequence). The CDR3 length is 14 residues. The chain's CDR3 is CASSIGLTSYEQYF. CDR3 sequence (DNA): TGTGCCAGTAGTATTGGGTTAACGTCCTACGAGCAGTACTTC. The whole variable domain, filled in from reference TRBV19 and TRBJ2-7, reads DGGITQSPKYLFRKEGQNVTLSCEQNLNHDAMYWYRQDPGQGLRLIYYSQIVNDFQKGDIAEGYSVSREKKESFPLTVTSAQKNPTAFYLCASSIGLTSYEQYFGPGTRLTVT.

This clonotype turned up a few times. This CDR3 is CASSLQGNDYEQYF. DNA for the CDR3: TGTGCCAGCAGTTTACAGGGGAACGACTACGAGCAGTACTTC. The chain recombines TRBV28 with TRBJ2-7, with D possibly matching TRBD1 (6 bases). Germline V lookup: CDR1 MDHEN, CDR2 SYDVKM. The CDR3 sequence is 14 residues long. V gave up 2 bases and J gave up 3 bases, with 11 bases separating them.

This clonotype has ten or more counts. V gene TRBV7-2 combines with J gene TRBJ1-4; maybe TRBD1 (5 bases). With 3 bases removed from V and 0 bases from J, the gap between germline ends came to 8 bases. Looked up from germline, CDR1 is SGHTA and CDR2 is FQGNSA. The length of the CDR3 is 15 residues. The CDR3 loop reads CASSFQGTTNEKLFF. CDR3 sequence (DNA): TGTGCCAGCAGCTTCCAGGGCACAACTAATGAAAAACTGTTTTTT.

The genes are TRBV19 and TRBJ1-1; 8 bases fit TRBD1. V gave up 5 bases and J gave up 5 bases; unmatched junction bases: 4. From germline, CDR1 is LNHDA and CDR2 SQIVND (reference sequence). The CDR3 spans 13 residues. DNA of the CDR3: TGTGCCAGTAGTCGGACAGGGAGGACTGAAGCTTTCTTT. It codes for CASSRTGRTEAFF.

This clonotype came up a few times. The V gene is TRBV7-9, the J gene TRBJ1-2; 7 nucleotides agree with TRBD1. The germline gives CDR1 SEHNR, CDR2 FQNEAQ (reference sequence). The length of the CDR3 is 15 residues. The ends lost 3 bases at V and 3 bases at J; junction bases unmatched: 7. The CDR3 spells CASSLAHQGDYGYTF. In DNA form, the CDR3 reads TGTGCCAGCAGCTTGGCTCATCAGGGGGACTATGGCTACACCTTC.